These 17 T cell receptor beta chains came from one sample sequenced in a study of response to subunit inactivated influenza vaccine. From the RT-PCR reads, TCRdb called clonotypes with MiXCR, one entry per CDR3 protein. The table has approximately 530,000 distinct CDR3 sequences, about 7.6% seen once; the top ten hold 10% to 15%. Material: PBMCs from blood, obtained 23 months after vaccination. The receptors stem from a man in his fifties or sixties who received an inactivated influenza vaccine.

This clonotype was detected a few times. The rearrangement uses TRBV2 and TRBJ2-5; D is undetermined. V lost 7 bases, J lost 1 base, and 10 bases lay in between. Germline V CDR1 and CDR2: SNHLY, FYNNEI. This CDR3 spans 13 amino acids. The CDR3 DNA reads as TGTGCCAGCAAGAGAGATACCCAAGAGACCCAGTACTTC. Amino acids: CASKRDTQETQYF.

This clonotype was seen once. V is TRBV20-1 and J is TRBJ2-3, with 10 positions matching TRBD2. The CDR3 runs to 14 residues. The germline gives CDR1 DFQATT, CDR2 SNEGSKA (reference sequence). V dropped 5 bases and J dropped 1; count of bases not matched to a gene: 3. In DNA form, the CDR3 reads TGCAGTGCTTACGGACTAGCGGGCACAGATACGCAGTATTTT. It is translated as CSAYGLAGTDTQYF.

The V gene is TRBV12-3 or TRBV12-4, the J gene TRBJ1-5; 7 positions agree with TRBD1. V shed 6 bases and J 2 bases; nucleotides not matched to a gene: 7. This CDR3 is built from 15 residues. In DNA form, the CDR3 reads TGTGCCAGCAGAGAAACAGGGGAAGGCAATCAGCCCCAGCATTTT. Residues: CASRETGEGNQPQHF.

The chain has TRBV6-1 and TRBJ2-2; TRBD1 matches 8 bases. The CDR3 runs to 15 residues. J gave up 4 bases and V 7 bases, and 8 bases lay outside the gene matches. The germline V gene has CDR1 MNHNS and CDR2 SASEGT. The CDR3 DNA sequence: TGTGCCAGCATGGTTCAGGGGGCGAGCACCGGGGAGCTGTTTTTT. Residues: CASMVQGASTGELFF.

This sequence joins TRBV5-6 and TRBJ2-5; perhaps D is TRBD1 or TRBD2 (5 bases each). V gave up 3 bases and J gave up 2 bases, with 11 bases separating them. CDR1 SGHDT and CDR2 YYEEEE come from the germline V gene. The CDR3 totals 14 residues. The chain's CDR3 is CASSSGTQQETQYF. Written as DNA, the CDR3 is TGTGCCAGCAGCTCCGGGACCCAACAAGAGACCCAGTACTTC.

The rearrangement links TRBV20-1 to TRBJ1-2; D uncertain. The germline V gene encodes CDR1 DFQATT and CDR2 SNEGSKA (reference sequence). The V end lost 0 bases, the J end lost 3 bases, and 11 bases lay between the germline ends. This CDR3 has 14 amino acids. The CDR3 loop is CSAREGRHHYGYTF. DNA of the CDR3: TGCAGTGCTAGAGAGGGGAGACATCACTATGGCTACACCTTC.

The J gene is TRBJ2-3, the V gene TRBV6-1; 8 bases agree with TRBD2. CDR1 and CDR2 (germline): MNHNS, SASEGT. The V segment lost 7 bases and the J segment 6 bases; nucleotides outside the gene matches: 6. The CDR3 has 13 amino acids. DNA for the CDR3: TGTGCCAGCAACGGGGGGGCATCCGATACGCAGTATTTT. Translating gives CASNGGASDTQYF.

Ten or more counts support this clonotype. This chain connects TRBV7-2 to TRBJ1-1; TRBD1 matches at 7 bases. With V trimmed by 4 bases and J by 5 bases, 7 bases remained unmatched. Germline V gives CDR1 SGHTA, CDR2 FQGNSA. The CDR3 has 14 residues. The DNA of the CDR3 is TGTGCCAGCAGCTCCCAGGGGGGGGGAACTGAAGCTTTCTTT. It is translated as CASSSQGGGTEAFF.

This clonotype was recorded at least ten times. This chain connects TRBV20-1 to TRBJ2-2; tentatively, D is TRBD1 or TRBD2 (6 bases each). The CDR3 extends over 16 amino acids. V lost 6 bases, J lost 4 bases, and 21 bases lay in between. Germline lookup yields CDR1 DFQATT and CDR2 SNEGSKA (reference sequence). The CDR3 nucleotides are TGCAGTGCGGCGCCAGGGTCAAAGGGGGGCACCGGGGAGCTGTTTTTT. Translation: CSAAPGSKGGTGELFF.

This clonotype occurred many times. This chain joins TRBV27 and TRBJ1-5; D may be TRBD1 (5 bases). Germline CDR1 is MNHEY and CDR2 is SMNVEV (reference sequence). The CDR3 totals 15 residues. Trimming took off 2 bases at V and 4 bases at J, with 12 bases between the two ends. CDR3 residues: CASSLMPGRNQPQHF. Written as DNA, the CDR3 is TGTGCCAGCAGTTTAATGCCGGGGCGAAATCAGCCCCAGCATTTT.

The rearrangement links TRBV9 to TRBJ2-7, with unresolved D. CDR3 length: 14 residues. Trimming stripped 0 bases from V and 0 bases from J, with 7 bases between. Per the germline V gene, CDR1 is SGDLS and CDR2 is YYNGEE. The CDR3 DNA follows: TGTGCCAGCAGCGTAGGAGAGGACTCCTACGAGCAGTACTTC. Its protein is CASSVGEDSYEQYF.

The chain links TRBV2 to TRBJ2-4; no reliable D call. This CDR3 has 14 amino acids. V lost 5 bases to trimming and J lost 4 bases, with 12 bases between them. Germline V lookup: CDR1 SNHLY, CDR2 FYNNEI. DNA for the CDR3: TGTGCCAGCAGTTACGGAATTGGGAAAAACATTCAGTACTTC. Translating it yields CASSYGIGKNIQYF.

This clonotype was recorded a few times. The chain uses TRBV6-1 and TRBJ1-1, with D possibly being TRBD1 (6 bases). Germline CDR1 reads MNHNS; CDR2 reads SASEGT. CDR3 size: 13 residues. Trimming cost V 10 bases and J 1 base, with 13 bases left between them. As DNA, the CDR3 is TGTGCCACCCCAGGGGACAAGAACACTGAAGCTTTCTTT. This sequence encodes CATPGDKNTEAFF.

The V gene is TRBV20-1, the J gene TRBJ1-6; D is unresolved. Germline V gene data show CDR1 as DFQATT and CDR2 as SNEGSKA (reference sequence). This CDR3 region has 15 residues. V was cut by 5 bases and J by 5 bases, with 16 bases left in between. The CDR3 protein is CSAPGEKINNSPLHF. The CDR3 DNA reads TGCAGTGCTCCCGGGGAGAAGATCAATAATTCACCCCTCCACTTT.

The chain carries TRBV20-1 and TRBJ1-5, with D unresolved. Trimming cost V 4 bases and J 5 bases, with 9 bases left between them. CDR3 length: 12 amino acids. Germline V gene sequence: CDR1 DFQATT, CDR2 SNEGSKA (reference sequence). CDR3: CSAKDGDQPQHF. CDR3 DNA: TGCAGTGCTAAGGACGGGGATCAGCCCCAGCATTTT.

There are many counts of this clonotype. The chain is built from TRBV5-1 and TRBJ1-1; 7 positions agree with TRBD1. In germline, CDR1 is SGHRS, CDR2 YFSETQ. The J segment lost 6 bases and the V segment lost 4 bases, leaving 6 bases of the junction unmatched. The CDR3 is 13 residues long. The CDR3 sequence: CASSPEGAAEAFF. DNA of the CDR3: TGCGCCAGCAGCCCGGAGGGGGCTGCTGAAGCTTTCTTT. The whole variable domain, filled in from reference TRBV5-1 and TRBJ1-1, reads KAGVTQTPRYLIKTRGQQVTLSCSPISGHRSVSWYQQTPGQGLQFLFEYFSETQRNKGNFPGRFSGRQFSNSRSEMNVSTLELGDSALYLCASSPEGAAEAFFGQGTRLTVV.

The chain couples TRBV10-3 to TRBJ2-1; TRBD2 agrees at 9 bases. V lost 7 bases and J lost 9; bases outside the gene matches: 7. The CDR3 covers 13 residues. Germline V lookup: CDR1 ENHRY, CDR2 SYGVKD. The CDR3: CAITPGLASEQFF. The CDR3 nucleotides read TGTGCCATCACCCCGGGACTAGCCAGTGAGCAGTTCTTC.